This is a list of T cell receptor beta chains from one sample in a study of blood T cell repertoires in COVID-19. Some clones are missing from TCRdb's copy, which holds only in-frame ones; the method was immunoSEQ multiplex PCR. The table has some 74,000 clones, approximately 89% seen once. The sequenced sample was peripheral blood. All receptors derive from a man in his fifties with COVID-19, enrolled during active disease. The CDR3 runs from the conserved cysteine through the conserved F or W. D genes are given only for firm matches. Only some rows state a clone size, as once, few, many or a class for expanded clones.

d_gene	v_gene	j_gene	abundance	len	CDR3aa	CDR3nt
TRBD2	TRBV30	TRBJ2-5	once	13	CAWSVGGTKTQYF	TGTGCCTGGAGTGTGGGGGGGACTAAGACCCAGTACTTC
-	TRBV5-1	TRBJ2-1	-	15	CASSSQLQSYNEQFF	TGCGCCAGCAGCTCACAACTACAATCCTACAATGAGCAGTTCTTC
-	TRBV3-1/TRBV3-2	TRBJ2-2	-	17	CASSQDAFGVNTGELFF	TGTGCCAGCAGCCAAGACGCGTTCGGGGTGAACACCGGGGAGCTGTTTTTT
TRBD1	TRBV24-1	TRBJ2-3	-	14	CATSGQGETDTQYF	TGTGCCACCAGTGGACAGGGGGAAACAGATACGCAGTATTTT
-	TRBV6-6	TRBJ1-1	-	12	CASSWGGTEAFF	TGTGCCAGCAGCTGGGGAGGCACTGAAGCTTTCTTT
TRBD1	TRBV27	TRBJ1-1	-	17	CASSLSGQGAWYTEAFF	TGTGCCAGCAGTTTATCGGGACAGGGGGCTTGGTACACTGAAGCTTTCTTT
-	TRBV9	TRBJ2-7	-	15	CASSEGTGAPYEQYF	TGTGCCAGCAGCGAAGGGACGGGAGCCCCCTACGAGCAGTACTTC
TRBD1	TRBV5-5	TRBJ1-5	-	15	CASSLAGTGAQPQHF	TGTGCCAGCAGCTTGGCCGGGACAGGGGCTCAGCCCCAGCATTTT
-	TRBV5-1	TRBJ2-5	once	17	CASSSIGGAFLQETQYF	TGCGCCAGCAGCTCGATAGGAGGGGCCTTTTTGCAAGAGACCCAGTACTTC
TRBD2	TRBV25-1	TRBJ2-5	-	16	CASSTSGLLGFETQYF	TGTGCCAGCTCGACTAGCGGGCTACTGGGATTTGAGACCCAGTACTTC
-	TRBV5-4	TRBJ1-1	few	15	CASSLSLQGNTEAFF	TGTGCCAGCAGCTTGTCCCTACAGGGGAACACTGAAGCTTTCTTT
-	TRBV29-1	TRBJ2-3	-	13	CSVGRSHTDTQYF	TGCAGCGTTGGTCGCAGTCACACAGATACGCAGTATTTT
TRBD2	TRBV9	TRBJ2-1	-	15	CASSVTSGSFDEQFF	TGTGCCAGCAGCGTGACTAGCGGGAGTTTTGATGAGCAGTTCTTC
-	TRBV5-6	TRBJ1-2	-	12	CASSGGRYGYTF	TGTGCCAGCAGCGGAGGGAGGTATGGCTACACCTTC
-	TRBV5-1	TRBJ2-7	-	11	CASRSSYEQYF	TGCGCCAGCAGGAGTTCCTACGAGCAGTACTTC
-	TRBV27	TRBJ2-3	-	16	CASSLYPGVGTDTQYF	TGTGCCAGCAGTTTATATCCGGGAGTAGGTACAGATACGCAGTATTTT
TRBD2	TRBV27	TRBJ2-1	-	14	CASSGGSDYNEQFF	TGTGCCAGCAGCGGGGGGTCCGACTACAATGAGCAGTTCTTC
TRBD2	TRBV30	TRBJ2-7	-	13	CAWSVAGKYEQYF	TGTGCCTGGAGTGTAGCGGGAAAATACGAGCAGTACTTC
TRBD1	TRBV16	TRBJ1-6	-	15	CASSQRGQANSPLHF	TGTGCCAGCAGCCAAAGGGGACAGGCGAATTCACCCCTCCACTTT
TRBD2	TRBV18	TRBJ2-3	-	14	CASDLAGGTDTQYF	TGTGCCAGCGACCTAGCGGGAGGCACAGATACGCAGTATTTT
-	TRBV11-2	TRBJ1-6	-	15	CASSLGAGNNSPLHF	TGTGCCAGCAGCTTAGGGGCGGGCAATAATTCACCCCTCCACTTT
TRBD1	TRBV23-1	TRBJ2-2	-	16	CASSQSGTVNTGELFF	TGCGCCAGCAGTCAATCCGGGACAGTGAACACCGGGGAGCTGTTTTTT
TRBD1	TRBV12-3/TRBV12-4	TRBJ1-1	few	12	CASTQTGGEAFF	TGTGCCAGCACTCAGACAGGGGGAGAAGCTTTCTTT
TRBD1	TRBV18	TRBJ2-3	few	12	CASSPTGDTQYF	TGTGCCAGCTCACCGACAGGGGATACGCAGTATTTT
TRBD1	TRBV12-3/TRBV12-4	TRBJ2-7	-	13	CASSDRASYEQYF	TGTGCCAGTTCGGACAGGGCCTCCTACGAGCAGTACTTC
TRBD1	TRBV5-1	TRBJ2-1	-	17	CASSPYPRDRDNNEQFF	TGCGCCAGCAGCCCTTATCCCCGGGACAGGGACAACAATGAGCAGTTCTTC
TRBD1	TRBV5-4	TRBJ2-3	-	13	CASSLGQGDTQYF	TGTGCCAGCAGCTTGGGACAGGGCGATACGCAGTATTTT
-	TRBV7-2	TRBJ2-5	-	14	CASSLREGGQTQYF	TGTGCCAGCAGCTTGAGGGAAGGCGGTCAGACCCAGTACTTC
TRBD2	TRBV3-1/TRBV3-2	TRBJ2-3	-	14	CASSPTSGSDTQYF	TGTGCCAGCAGCCCTACTAGCGGGAGCGATACGCAGTATTTT
-	TRBV7-9	TRBJ1-3	few	14	CALTTFSSGNTIYF	TGTGCCCTGACGACTTTTTCCTCTGGAAACACCATATATTTT
TRBD1	TRBV18	TRBJ1-1	-	16	CASSPRTGVGNTEAFF	TGTGCCAGCTCCCCTAGGACAGGCGTGGGGAACACTGAAGCTTTCTTT
-	TRBV4-1	TRBJ2-4	-	11	CASSQGVTTYF	TGCGCCAGCAGCCAGGGCGTAACAACGTACTTC
-	TRBV3-1/TRBV3-2	TRBJ1-2	-	13	CASSQLGSGGYTF	TGTGCCAGCAGCCAACTGGGGAGTGGGGGCTACACCTTC
-	TRBV1	TRBJ1-1	-	15	CTSSQARALNTEAFF	TGCACCAGCAGCCAAGCCAGGGCCTTGAACACTGAAGCTTTCTTT
-	TRBV7-3	TRBJ1-2	-	15	CASSLIRIQKSGYTF	TGTGCCAGCAGCTTAATTCGAATACAGAAGAGCGGCTACACCTTC
-	TRBV12-3/TRBV12-4	TRBJ1-2	-	13	CASSLEGVHGYTF	TGTGCCAGCAGTTTAGAGGGGGTTCATGGCTACACCTTC